These 24 T cell receptor beta chains were all obtained from the same sample, sequenced in a study of shared clonotypes between healthy human individuals. The assay was immunoSEQ multiplex PCR, and TCRdb's table has in-frame clones only and misses some. Of around 320,000 clones listed, roughly 87% were seen once; the top ten hold 15% to 20%. Material for sequencing was memory CD8+ T cells sorted from blood. This sample's subset: CD45RO+ cells pooled with CCR7-negative TemRA cells. The receptors here all came from a man aged 18 to 30 in good health.

In its sample, this clone was seen a few times. The chain employs TRBV30 and TRBJ1-1; 8 nucleotides line up with TRBD1. This CDR3 comprises 16 residues. The V gene's germline CDR1 is GTSNPN and CDR2 SVGIG (reference sequence). V was clipped by 2 bases and J by 10 bases; unmatched bases: 18. CDR3 region: CAWSPEESGGPLRAFF. CDR3 bases: TGTGCCTGGAGTCCCGAGGAGTCAGGGGGCCCGCTCCGAGCTTTCTTT.

This chain uses TRBV4-1 with TRBJ1-4, with 9 positions matching TRBD1. Trimming cost V 4 bases and J 5 bases; bases outside gene matches: 5. The CDR3 runs 15 residues. Germline CDR1 and CDR2: MGHRA and YSYEKL. The CDR3 coding sequence is TGCGCCAGCAGCCGAATGGGACAGGGAAATGAAAAACTGTTTTTT. Translated, it gives CASSRMGQGNEKLFF.

The chain carries TRBV4-1 and TRBJ2-2; no clear D gene. The V end lost 5 bases, the J end lost 1 base, and 2 bases lay between the germline ends. This CDR3 comprises 12 residues. Germline V CDR1 and CDR2: MGHRA, YSYEKL. The DNA for the CDR3 is TGCGCCAGCAGCTGGAACACCGGGGAGCTGTTTTTT. Protein sequence: CASSWNTGELFF.

This chain links TRBV5-4 with TRBJ1-1; D unresolved. V lost 0 bases and J lost 8, with 11 bases in between. Germline CDR1 reads SGHNT; CDR2 reads YYREEE (reference sequence). The CDR3 totals 13 residues. The CDR3: CASSLGTHSEAFF. Written as DNA, the CDR3 is TGTGCCAGCAGCTTGGGCACGCACTCCGAAGCTTTCTTT.

The chain combines TRBV10-2 with TRBJ2-1, with no clear D. From germline, CDR1 is WSHSY and CDR2 SAAADI. The CDR3 has 16 residues. V lost 3 bases and J 0 bases, leaving 12 bases between the germline ends. The chain's CDR3 is CASSDEAEISYNEQFF. In DNA form, the CDR3 reads TGCGCCAGCAGTGATGAGGCGGAGATCTCCTACAATGAGCAGTTCTTC.

This chain connects TRBV9 to TRBJ1-3, with D unclear. The CDR3 covers 15 residues. Trimming removed 0 bases at V and 4 bases at J, with 11 bases between. CDR1 is SGDLS, CDR2 YYNGEE, per germline. The CDR3 region is CASSVDWRSGNTIYF. The CDR3 coding sequence is TGTGCCAGCAGCGTAGACTGGCGGTCGGGAAACACCATATATTTT. Looking up the rest from reference TRBV9 and TRBJ1-3 gives the full variable domain: DSGVTQTPKHLITATGQRVTLRCSPRSGDLSVYWYQQSLDQGLQFLIQYYNGEERAKGNILERFSAQQFPDLHSELNLSSLELGDSALYFCASSVDWRSGNTIYFGEGSWLTVV.

This sequence joins TRBV6-5 and TRBJ2-7; D possibly corresponds to TRBD1 (7 bases). The V end was cut by 5 bases, the J end by 2 bases, with 13 bases between. Germline CDR1 MNHEY, CDR2 SVGAGI. The CDR3 is made up of 14 amino acids. For the CDR3, the DNA is TGTGCCAGCAGTCCTACAGGGGAGGCCTACGAGCAGTACTTC. It encodes CASSPTGEAYEQYF.

The genes are TRBV9 and TRBJ1-2; possible D gene TRBD1, 5 bases. Trimming took off 3 bases at V and 6 bases at J, with 24 bases between the two ends. CDR3 size: 17 residues. Germline assignment: CDR1 SGDLS and CDR2 YYNGEE. CDR3 amino acids: CASSGNSGDVRAHGYTF. The CDR3 DNA reads as TGTGCCAGCAGCGGTAATTCGGGAGACGTCAGGGCGCATGGCTACACCTTC.

By sample share, this clone is medium-sized. The CDR3 region is CASSQRQGGNQPQHF. The DNA for the CDR3 is TGTGCCAGCAGCCAGCGGCAGGGGGGCAATCAGCCCCAGCATTTT. V is TRBV27 and J is TRBJ1-5, with TRBD1 identical over 7 bases. This CDR3 contains 15 residues. Germline trimming cut 6 bases from V and 2 bases from J; bases unmatched to any gene: 7. Looked up from germline, CDR1 is MNHEY and CDR2 is SMNVEV (reference sequence).

This clone has just a few counts. The rearrangement joins TRBV5-1 to TRBJ2-7; the D call may be TRBD1 or TRBD2 (6 bases each). Germline V gives CDR1 SGHRS, CDR2 YFSETQ. The CDR3 sequence is 16 residues long. The V and J ends lost 4 bases and 0 bases respectively, with 17 bases between them. DNA for the CDR3: TGCGCCAGCAGCCCACGACGGGGGCGGTTCTCCTACGAGCAGTACTTC. It specifies CASSPRRGRFSYEQYF.

The chain links TRBV15 to TRBJ2-7; TRBD2 matches 8 bases. This CDR3 contains 13 residues. J gave up 3 bases and V 3 bases, and 1 base lay outside the gene matches. Germline values: CDR1 LNHNV, CDR2 YYDKDF (reference sequence). CDR3 sequence: CATSRGTSYEQYF. The CDR3 bases are TGTGCCACCAGCAGGGGGACTAGCTACGAGCAGTACTTC.

The J gene is TRBJ1-4, the V gene TRBV30; D not certain. Germline values: CDR1 GTSNPN, CDR2 SVGIG (reference sequence). The CDR3 has 12 amino acids. Deletions cut 0 bases from V and 7 bases from J, with 6 bases between. The CDR3 reads CAWSVSSEKLFF. The CDR3 DNA reads TGTGCCTGGAGTGTATCGTCTGAAAAACTGTTTTTT.

This rearrangement joins TRBV27 to TRBJ2-2; a possible D gene is TRBD1 (6 bases). CDR1 is MNHEY and CDR2 is SMNVEV in the germline V gene (reference sequence). Deletions cut 1 base from V and 6 bases from J, with 12 bases between. This CDR3 spans 15 amino acids. CDR3 coding DNA: TGTGCCAGCAGTTTATTGACAGGAGCATCCGGGGAGCTGTTTTTT. Translated: CASSLLTGASGELFF.

Of note for this clone: The same CDR3 can be traced to other DNA sequences in this sample. The chain links TRBV9 to TRBJ1-1; D perhaps matches TRBD1 (5 bases). CDR3 length equals 13 residues. Trimming took 2 bases from V and 4 from J, leaving 9 bases between them. CDR1 is SGDLS, CDR2 YYNGEE, per germline. In DNA, the CDR3 is TGTGCCAGCAGCGTCGGGGGTTCCACTGAAGCTTTCTTT. Translating it yields CASSVGGSTEAFF. The full variable domain, in which reference TRBV9 and TRBJ1-1 provide the parts outside the CDR3, is DSGVTQTPKHLITATGQRVTLRCSPRSGDLSVYWYQQSLDQGLQFLIQYYNGEERAKGNILERFSAQQFPDLHSELNLSSLELGDSALYFCASSVGGSTEAFFGQGTRLTVV.

This sequence joins TRBV18 and TRBJ2-7; TRBD1 or TRBD2 may be the D gene (5 bases each). The germline V and J ends were trimmed by 3 bases and 5 bases, with 14 bases remaining between them. The CDR3 has 14 residues. The germline CDR1 and CDR2 sequences are KGHSH and LQKENI. The CDR3 protein is CASSPVQGEDEQYF. DNA of the CDR3: TGTGCCAGCTCACCGGTGCAGGGAGAGGACGAGCAGTACTTC.

This chain links TRBV6-5 with TRBJ1-5; D possibly corresponds to TRBD1 (5 bases). V lost 3 bases and J 5 bases, leaving 11 bases between the germline ends. Germline V gene lookup returns CDR1 MNHEY and CDR2 SVGAGI. The CDR3 runs 14 residues. CDR3: CASSYSGRYQPQHF. For the CDR3, the DNA is TGTGCCAGCAGTTATTCGGGACGGTATCAGCCCCAGCATTTT.

This sequence joins TRBV11-2 and TRBJ2-7; D might be TRBD2 (5 bases). The CDR3 has 13 amino acids. With 5 bases removed from V and 2 bases from J, the gap between germline ends came to 10 bases. Germline CDR1 SGHAT, CDR2 FQNNGV. CDR3 in amino acids: CASSRPEAYEQYF. The CDR3 DNA follows: TGTGCCAGCAGCAGACCGGAGGCCTACGAGCAGTACTTC.

This clone came up once. The gene calls are TRBV27 and TRBJ2-1; 9 bases map to TRBD2. CDR1 and CDR2 from the germline V gene are MNHEY and SMNVEV (reference sequence). Unmatched junction bases numbered 4, after V lost 4 bases and J lost 3 bases. This CDR3 spans 15 amino acids. The CDR3 spells CASSSSGRIYNEQFF. The CDR3 coding sequence is TGTGCCAGCAGTTCCAGCGGGAGGATCTACAATGAGCAGTTCTTC.

The rearrangement uses TRBV27 and TRBJ2-3; 7 nucleotides align to TRBD2. The germline gives CDR1 MNHEY, CDR2 SMNVEV (reference sequence). The CDR3 contains 12 residues. Trimming took 4 bases from V and 6 from J; bases not matched to a gene: 1. The CDR3 sequence is CASSWGGDTQYF. The CDR3 DNA reads as TGTGCCAGCAGTTGGGGAGGGGATACGCAGTATTTT.

The rearrangement uses TRBV5-1 and TRBJ2-3; 13 nucleotides match TRBD2. The germline V gene encodes CDR1 SGHRS and CDR2 YFSETQ. With 8 bases clipped from V and 0 bases from J, the junction kept 6 bases outside the gene matches. This CDR3 comprises 16 residues. CDR3 loop: CASGLAGVPSTDTQYF. The CDR3 DNA is TGCGCCAGTGGACTAGCGGGGGTTCCTAGCACAGATACGCAGTATTTT. Together with reference TRBV5-1 and TRBJ2-3, the CDR3 gives the full variable domain: KAGVTQTPRYLIKTRGQQVTLSCSPISGHRSVSWYQQTPGQGLQFLFEYFSETQRNKGNFPGRFSGRQFSNSRSEMNVSTLELGDSALYLCASGLAGVPSTDTQYFGPGTRLTVL.

The chain uses TRBV6-5 and TRBJ2-3; 10 bases line up with TRBD1. Germline-derived CDR1 and CDR2 are MNHEY and SVGAGI. Trimming at V came to 6 bases and at J to 1 base, leaving 4 bases not matched to a gene. The CDR3 loop spans 15 amino acids. The CDR3 loop is CASSGGTGGTDTQYF. CDR3 sequence (DNA): TGTGCCAGCAGCGGGGGGACAGGGGGCACAGATACGCAGTATTTT.

This clone was observed a few times. V usage is TRBV7-9 and J usage is TRBJ2-3, with 10 positions matching TRBD2. CDR3 length equals 17 residues. Germline V gene sequence: CDR1 SEHNR, CDR2 FQNEAQ (reference sequence). V shed 0 bases, J shed 4 bases, and the junction held 7 bases outside the gene matches. This chain's CDR3 is CASSLAPAGGPADTQYF. Written as DNA, the CDR3 is TGTGCCAGCAGCTTAGCCCCAGCGGGAGGGCCCGCAGATACGCAGTATTTT.

J is TRBJ1-2 and V is TRBV10-3; D perhaps matches TRBD1 (6 bases). V was trimmed by 11 bases and J by 0 bases, leaving 25 bases between them. Germline values: CDR1 ENHRY, CDR2 SYGVKD. This CDR3 has 17 amino acids. For the CDR3, the DNA is TGTGCCTCTAGGAAAGGGACACCAGTCACCCCTAACTATGGCTACACCTTC. This translates into CASRKGTPVTPNYGYTF.

The chain recombines TRBV5-4 with TRBJ2-7, with unresolved D. Germline assignment: CDR1 SGHNT and CDR2 YYREEE (reference sequence). This CDR3 comprises 14 residues. The V and J ends lost 3 bases and 4 bases respectively, with 14 bases between them. The CDR3 sequence is CASSWGLGEYEQYF. Here the CDR3 DNA reads TGTGCCAGCAGCTGGGGTTTAGGAGAATACGAGCAGTACTTC.